The entry that follows covers one TCR beta chain sequence. The antigen is not known. Method: immunoSEQ multiplex PCR; TCRdb's copy keeps in-frame clones and lacks some. Of approximately 2,000,000 clones in the sample, 92% were seen once. This entry comes from a study of shared clonotypes between healthy human individuals. Study-wide points: Despite large depth, rarefaction showed incomplete sorted-subset sequencing. It was observed that 5% to 6.5% of naive CD4 clonotypes were shared across a handful of donors.

The sample was naive CD4+ T cells from PBMCs. The subset denotes: CD45RA+ positively selected. The source of this sequence is a man aged 18 to 35 in good health. Some clones in this sample may be carry-over from other donors' samples.

CDR3 sequence reads: CAWTEGQGMEQYF. The CDR3 nucleotides are TGTGCCTGGACTGAGGGACAGGGTATGGAGCAGTACTTC. V is TRBV30 and J is TRBJ2-7; TRBD1 matches 9 bases. CDR3 length: 13 residues. The germline V gene has CDR1 GTSNPN and CDR2 SVGIG (reference sequence). The V segment lost 4 bases and the J segment 7 bases; nucleotides outside the gene matches: 8. Filled out from reference TRBV30 and TRBJ2-7, the complete variable domain reads SQTIHQWPATLVQPVGSPLSLECTVEGTSNPNLYWYRQAAGRGLQLLFYSVGIGQISSEVPQNLSASRPQDRQFILSSKKLLLSDSGFYLCAWTEGQGMEQYFGPGTRLTVT.